The rows below give T cell receptor beta chains drawn from one sample of a study of T-cell memory formation after mild COVID-19. TCRdb fed the 5' RACE reads into MiXCR, producing one record per CDR3 protein. The profile covers 550,000 to 600,000 distinct CDR3 sequences, with roughly 20% appearing a single time and about 8.7% taken by the ten largest. The material sequenced was PBMCs or a T cell subset sorted from them (not recorded which). The origin of the receptors is an adult woman who had mild COVID-19 (a few samples of this study predate the infection). Cell type and time point are not known. CDR3s include the opening cysteine and the closing phenylalanine or tryptophan. The D gene is left open where the match is weak. The size field is filled for only some rows; it gives once, few, many or a size class.

size: few
J: TRBJ1-2
V: TRBV6-5
D: .
CDR3: CASSYSIGVRDIYGYTF
DNA: TGTGCCAGCAGTTACTCGATTGGTGTTCGGGATATCTATGGCTACACCTTC

size: few
J: TRBJ2-7
V: TRBV5-4
D: TRBD1
CDR3: CASSWTRQGDQYF
DNA: TGTGCCAGCAGCTGGACCCGACAGGGGGACCAGTACTTC

size: once
J: TRBJ2-2
V: TRBV6-5
D: TRBD2
CDR3: CASSYGSGGVYTGELFF
DNA: TGTGCCAGCAGTTACGGAAGCGGGGGGGTATACACCGGGGAGCTGTTTTTT

size: many
J: TRBJ2-1
V: TRBV4-3
D: .
CDR3: CASSQGQYNEQFF
DNA: TGCGCCAGCAGCCAAGGACAGTACAATGAGCAGTTCTTC

size: few
J: TRBJ2-1
V: TRBV19
D: .
CDR3: CASSTGRTIACNEQFF
DNA: TGTGCCAGTAGTACGGGGCGGACGATCGCCTGCAATGAGCAGTTCTTC

size: .
J: TRBJ2-7
V: TRBV4-1
D: TRBD1
CDR3: CASSHESGTGTYEQYF
DNA: TGCGCCAGCAGCCATGAATCCGGGACAGGGACCTACGAGCAGTACTTC

size: .
J: TRBJ2-7
V: TRBV7-9
D: TRBD1
CDR3: CASSLDRGFLSYEQYF
DNA: TGTGCCAGCAGCTTGGACAGGGGGTTCCTCTCCTACGAGCAGTACTTC

size: few
J: TRBJ1-5
V: TRBV7-2
D: TRBD1
CDR3: CASSQDRVRGTQHF
DNA: TGTGCCAGCAGCCAAGACAGGGTTAGGGGGACCCAGCATTTT

size: .
J: TRBJ2-6
V: TRBV12-3/TRBV12-4
D: .
CDR3: CASSFLRGTSGANVLTF
DNA: TGTGCCAGCAGTTTCCTCAGAGGAACCTCTGGGGCCAACGTCCTGACTTTC

size: .
J: TRBJ2-7
V: TRBV6-2/TRBV6-3
D: .
CDR3: CASSYLGQYYEQYF
DNA: TGTGCCAGCAGTTACCTCGGACAATACTACGAGCAGTACTTC

size: few
J: TRBJ2-4
V: TRBV20-1
D: .
CDR3: CSARDIRTIGNIQYF
DNA: TGCAGTGCTAGAGATATACGGACAATCGGGAACATTCAGTACTTC

size: .
J: TRBJ2-4
V: TRBV7-9
D: TRBD2
CDR3: CASSPESGKVAKNIQYF
DNA: TGTGCCAGCAGCCCCGAGAGCGGGAAAGTGGCCAAAAACATTCAGTACTTC

size: .
J: TRBJ1-5
V: TRBV25-1
D: .
CDR3: CASSDGQDSNQPQHF
DNA: TGTGCCAGCAGTGACGGGCAGGATAGCAATCAGCCCCAGCATTTT

size: .
J: TRBJ2-7
V: TRBV4-1
D: .
CDR3: CASSIPTRGAYEQYF
DNA: TGCGCCAGCAGCATCCCGACAAGGGGGGCCTACGAGCAGTACTTC

size: .
J: TRBJ1-6
V: TRBV5-1
D: .
CDR3: CASSSDSVYNSPLHF
DNA: TGCGCCAGCAGCTCGGACAGCGTCTATAATTCACCCCTCCACTTT

size: many
J: TRBJ2-7
V: TRBV29-1
D: TRBD1
CDR3: CSALNRGSSYEQYF
DNA: TGCAGCGCCCTCAACAGGGGCAGCTCCTACGAGCAGTACTTC

size: .
J: TRBJ2-3
V: TRBV2
D: TRBD2
CDR3: CASRHTSDWLDTQYF
DNA: TGTGCCAGCAGACACACTAGCGACTGGTTGGATACGCAGTATTTT

size: .
J: TRBJ2-7
V: TRBV5-1
D: .
CDR3: CASSLGTGLLSYEQYF
DNA: TGCGCCAGCAGCTTGGGCACAGGGTTACTCTCCTACGAGCAGTACTTC

size: .
J: TRBJ2-7
V: TRBV4-1
D: TRBD2
CDR3: CASSQEVGGGDEQYF
DNA: TGCGCCAGCAGCCAAGAGGTTGGGGGAGGGGACGAGCAGTACTTC

size: few
J: TRBJ1-2
V: TRBV11-2
D: .
CDR3: CASSLVSGWGYTF
DNA: TGTGCCAGCAGCTTAGTTTCGGGGTGGGGCTACACCTTC

size: few
J: TRBJ2-7
V: TRBV13
D: .
CDR3: CASSGRTSLYEQYF
DNA: TGTGCCAGCAGCGGAAGGACAAGCCTCTACGAGCAGTACTTC

size: .
J: TRBJ2-7
V: TRBV12-3/TRBV12-4
D: TRBD2
CDR3: CASSDGGGSYEQYF
DNA: TGTGCCAGCTCGGACGGCGGGGGTTCCTACGAGCAGTACTTC

size: few
J: TRBJ2-7
V: TRBV5-5
D: .
CDR3: CASSLIASSSYEQYF
DNA: TGTGCCAGCAGCTTGATAGCCTCGAGCTCCTACGAGCAGTACTTC

size: .
J: TRBJ2-7
V: TRBV7-8
D: .
CDR3: CASSLASTGGAYEQYF
DNA: TGTGCCAGCAGCTTAGCGAGTACAGGGGGGGCCTACGAGCAGTACTTC

size: many
J: TRBJ2-3
V: TRBV5-1
D: .
CDR3: CASRSQGRADTQYF
DNA: TGCGCCAGCAGGTCGCAGGGGAGGGCAGATACGCAGTATTTT

size: .
J: TRBJ2-4
V: TRBV12-3/TRBV12-4
D: .
CDR3: CASTPGGLLVKNIQYF
DNA: TGTGCCAGCACCCCGGGCGGACTTTTGGTCAAAAACATTCAGTACTTC

size: .
J: TRBJ2-1
V: TRBV7-9
D: TRBD2
CDR3: CASSKLAGGPMGYEQFF
DNA: TGTGCCAGCAGCAAACTAGCGGGAGGGCCTATGGGCTATGAGCAGTTCTTC

size: .
J: TRBJ1-1
V: TRBV6-5
D: .
CDR3: CASRLEAEAFF
DNA: TGTGCCAGCAGACTCGAGGCTGAAGCTTTCTTT

size: .
J: TRBJ2-5
V: TRBV6-5
D: TRBD1
CDR3: CASSRRGTGQETQYF
DNA: TGTGCCAGCAGCCGTCGCGGGACAGGACAAGAGACCCAGTACTTC

size: .
J: TRBJ1-5
V: TRBV6-2/TRBV6-3
D: .
CDR3: CASSYTRQPNQPQHF
DNA: TGTGCCAGCAGTTATACTAGACAGCCCAATCAGCCCCAGCATTTT

size: .
J: TRBJ2-3
V: TRBV3-1
D: .
CDR3: CASSQDRVGADTQYF
DNA: TGTGCCAGCAGCCAAGACAGGGTCGGGGCAGATACGCAGTATTTT

size: few
J: TRBJ2-1
V: TRBV6-2/TRBV6-3
D: .
CDR3: CASSYEAGPSSNEQFF
DNA: TGTGCCAGCAGTTACGAGGCGGGACCCTCTAGCAATGAGCAGTTCTTC

size: few
J: TRBJ2-7
V: TRBV7-9
D: .
CDR3: CASTTTRWGARETYEQYF
DNA: TGTGCCAGCACCACTACCCGGTGGGGGGCAAGGGAAACCTACGAGCAGTACTTC

size: few
J: TRBJ2-7
V: TRBV7-9
D: TRBD2
CDR3: CASSLRRGSSSEQYF
DNA: TGTGCCAGCAGCCTTAGGCGGGGGAGCAGCTCCGAGCAGTACTTC

size: .
J: TRBJ2-4
V: TRBV19
D: TRBD2
CDR3: CASSGAGGGGRNIQYF
DNA: TGTGCCAGTAGTGGAGCGGGAGGGGGGGGTCGAAACATTCAGTACTTC

size: few
J: TRBJ1-5
V: TRBV20-1
D: .
CDR3: CSASRRTVYQPQHF
DNA: TGCAGTGCTAGCCGTCGGACAGTCTATCAGCCCCAGCATTTT

size: .
J: TRBJ1-2
V: TRBV4-1
D: TRBD1
CDR3: CASSQGADRGLGGYTF
DNA: TGCGCCAGCAGCCAAGGAGCCGACAGGGGGCTGGGTGGCTACACCTTC

size: few
J: TRBJ2-1
V: TRBV4-3
D: TRBD2
CDR3: CASSQAASGRVGNEQFF
DNA: TGCGCCAGCAGCCAAGCTGCTAGCGGGAGAGTAGGGAATGAGCAGTTCTTC

size: .
J: TRBJ2-1
V: TRBV28
D: .
CDR3: CASRSPNEQFF
DNA: TGTGCCAGCAGGTCCCCCAATGAGCAGTTCTTC

size: few
J: TRBJ1-2
V: TRBV7-8
D: TRBD1
CDR3: CASSKLTGGSAGYTF
DNA: TGTGCCAGCAGCAAACTGACAGGGGGATCGGCTGGCTACACCTTC

size: few
J: TRBJ1-1
V: TRBV5-1
D: .
CDR3: CASSYIGTEAFF
DNA: TGCGCCAGCAGCTACATTGGTACTGAAGCTTTCTTT